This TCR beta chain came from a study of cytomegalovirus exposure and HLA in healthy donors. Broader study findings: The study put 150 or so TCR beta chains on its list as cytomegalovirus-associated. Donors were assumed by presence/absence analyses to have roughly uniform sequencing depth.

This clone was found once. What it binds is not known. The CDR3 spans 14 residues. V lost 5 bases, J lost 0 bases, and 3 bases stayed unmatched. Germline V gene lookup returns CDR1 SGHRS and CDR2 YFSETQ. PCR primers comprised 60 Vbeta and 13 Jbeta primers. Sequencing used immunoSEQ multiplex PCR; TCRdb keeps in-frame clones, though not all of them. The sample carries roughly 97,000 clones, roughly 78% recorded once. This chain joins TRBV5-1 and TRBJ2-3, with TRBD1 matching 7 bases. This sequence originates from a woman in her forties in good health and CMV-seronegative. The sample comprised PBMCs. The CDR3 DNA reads TGCGCCAGCAGTAGGGACAGCAGCACAGATACGCAGTATTTT. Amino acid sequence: CASSRDSSTDTQYF.